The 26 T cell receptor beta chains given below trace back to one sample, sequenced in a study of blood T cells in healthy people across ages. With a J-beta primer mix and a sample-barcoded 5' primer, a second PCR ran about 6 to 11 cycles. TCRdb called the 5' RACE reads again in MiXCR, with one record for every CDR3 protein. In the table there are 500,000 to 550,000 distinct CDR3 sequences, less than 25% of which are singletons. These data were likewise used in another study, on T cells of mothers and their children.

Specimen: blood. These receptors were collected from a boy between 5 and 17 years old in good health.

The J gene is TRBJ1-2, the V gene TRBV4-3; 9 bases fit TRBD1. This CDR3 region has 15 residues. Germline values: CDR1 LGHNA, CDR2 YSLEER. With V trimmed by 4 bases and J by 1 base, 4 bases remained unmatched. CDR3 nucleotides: TGCGCCAGCAGCCCGGACAGGGGCCTTAACTATGGCTACACCTTC. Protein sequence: CASSPDRGLNYGYTF.

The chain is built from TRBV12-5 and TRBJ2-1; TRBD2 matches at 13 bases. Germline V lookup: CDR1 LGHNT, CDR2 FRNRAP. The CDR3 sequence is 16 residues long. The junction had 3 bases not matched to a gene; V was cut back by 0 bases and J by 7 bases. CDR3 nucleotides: TGTGCTAGTGGTTTGGTAACTAGCGGGAGGGCGAATGAGCAGTTCTTC. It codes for CASGLVTSGRANEQFF.

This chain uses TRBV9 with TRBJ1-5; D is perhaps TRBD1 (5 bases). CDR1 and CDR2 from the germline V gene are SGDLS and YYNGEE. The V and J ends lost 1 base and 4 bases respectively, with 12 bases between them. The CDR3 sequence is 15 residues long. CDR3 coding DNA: TGTGCCAGCAGCGTATTGGGGCAGGAGAATCAGCCCCAGCATTTT. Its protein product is CASSVLGQENQPQHF.

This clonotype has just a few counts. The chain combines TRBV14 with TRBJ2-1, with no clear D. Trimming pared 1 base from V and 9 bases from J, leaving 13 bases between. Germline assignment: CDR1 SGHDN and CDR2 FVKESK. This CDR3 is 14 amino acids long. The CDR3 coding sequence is TGTGCCAGCAGCCAAGGGGGATTCTACGGTGAGCAGTTCTTC. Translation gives CASSQGGFYGEQFF.

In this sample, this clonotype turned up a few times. CDR3: CAISRLASGYEQYF. CDR3 nucleotide sequence: TGTGCCATCAGTCGGTTGGCTAGCGGATACGAGCAGTACTTC. The genes are TRBV10-3 and TRBJ2-7, with TRBD2 matching over 7 bases. CDR1 and CDR2 from the germline V gene are ENHRY and SYGVKD. The length of the CDR3 is 14 residues. V lost 5 bases to trimming and J lost 4 bases; unmatched junction nucleotides: 8.

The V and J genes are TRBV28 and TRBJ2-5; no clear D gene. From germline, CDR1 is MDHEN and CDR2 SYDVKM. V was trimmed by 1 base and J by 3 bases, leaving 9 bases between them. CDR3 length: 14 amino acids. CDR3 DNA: TGTGCCAGCAGTTTATATTGGGTTAAAGAGACCCAGTACTTC. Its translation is CASSLYWVKETQYF.

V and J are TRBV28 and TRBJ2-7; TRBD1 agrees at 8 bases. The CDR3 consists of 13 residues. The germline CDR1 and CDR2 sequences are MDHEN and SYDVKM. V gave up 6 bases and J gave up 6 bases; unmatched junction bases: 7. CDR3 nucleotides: TGTGCCAGCAGGACAGGGGTAGCCTGCGAGCAGTACTTC. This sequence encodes CASRTGVACEQYF.

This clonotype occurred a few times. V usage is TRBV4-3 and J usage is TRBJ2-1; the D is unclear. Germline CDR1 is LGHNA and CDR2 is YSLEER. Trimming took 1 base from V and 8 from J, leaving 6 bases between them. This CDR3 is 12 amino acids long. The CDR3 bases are TGCGCCAGCAGCCAAGGAGTCGATGAGCAGTTCTTC. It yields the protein CASSQGVDEQFF.

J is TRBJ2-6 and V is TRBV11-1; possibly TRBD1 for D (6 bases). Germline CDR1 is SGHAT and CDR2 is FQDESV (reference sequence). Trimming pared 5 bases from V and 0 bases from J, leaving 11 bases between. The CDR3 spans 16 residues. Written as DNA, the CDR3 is TGTGCCAGCAGCGGGACAATTTTCTCTGGGGCCAACGTCCTGACTTTC. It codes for CASSGTIFSGANVLTF.

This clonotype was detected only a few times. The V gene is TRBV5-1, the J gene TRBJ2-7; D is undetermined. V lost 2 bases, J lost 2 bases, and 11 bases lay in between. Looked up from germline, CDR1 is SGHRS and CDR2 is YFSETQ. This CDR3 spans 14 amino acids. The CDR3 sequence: CASSFGSGPYEQYF. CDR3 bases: TGCGCCAGCAGCTTTGGTTCAGGCCCCTACGAGCAGTACTTC.

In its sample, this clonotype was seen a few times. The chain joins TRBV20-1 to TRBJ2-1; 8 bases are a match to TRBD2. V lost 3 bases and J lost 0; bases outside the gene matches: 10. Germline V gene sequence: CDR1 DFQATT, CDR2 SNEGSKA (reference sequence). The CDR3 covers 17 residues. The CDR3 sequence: CSASEVAGYLSYNEQFF. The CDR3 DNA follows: TGCAGTGCTAGTGAGGTAGCGGGGTACCTCTCCTACAATGAGCAGTTCTTC.

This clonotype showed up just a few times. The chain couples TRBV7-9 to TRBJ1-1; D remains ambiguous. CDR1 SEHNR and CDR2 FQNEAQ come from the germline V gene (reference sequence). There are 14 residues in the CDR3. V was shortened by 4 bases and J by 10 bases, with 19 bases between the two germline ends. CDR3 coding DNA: TGTGCCAGCAGCTCCACGGACGAGATCCCAGTAGCTTTCTTT. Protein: CASSSTDEIPVAFF.

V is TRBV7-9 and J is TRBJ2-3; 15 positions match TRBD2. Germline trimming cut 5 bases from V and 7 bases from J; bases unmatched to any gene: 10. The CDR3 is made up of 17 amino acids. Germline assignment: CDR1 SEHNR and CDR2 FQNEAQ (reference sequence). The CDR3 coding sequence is TGTGCCAGCAGCAATGGGACTAGCGGGAGGATACAGTATACGCAGTATTTT. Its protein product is CASSNGTSGRIQYTQYF.

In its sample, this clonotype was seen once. CDR3 sequence reads: CASSSTYPGEGNSPLHF. In DNA, the CDR3 is TGTGCCAGCAGTTCTACCTACCCGGGTGAGGGAAATTCACCCCTCCACTTT. The chain joins TRBV27 to TRBJ1-6; D call uncertain. This CDR3 spans 17 amino acids. Germline V lookup: CDR1 MNHEY, CDR2 SMNVEV (reference sequence). The germline V and J ends were trimmed by 4 bases and 7 bases, with 20 bases remaining between them.

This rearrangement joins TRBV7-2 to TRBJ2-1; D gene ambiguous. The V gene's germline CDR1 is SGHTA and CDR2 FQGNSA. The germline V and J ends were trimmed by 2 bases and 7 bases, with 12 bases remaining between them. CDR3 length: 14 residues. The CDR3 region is CASSLTVSQNEQFF. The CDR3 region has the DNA TGTGCCAGCAGCTTAACTGTCAGCCAAAATGAGCAGTTCTTC. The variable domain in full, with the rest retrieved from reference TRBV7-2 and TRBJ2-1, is GAGVSQSPSNKVTEKGKDVELRCDPISGHTALYWYRQSLGQGLEFLIYFQGNSAPDKSGLPSDRFSAERTGGSVSTLTIQRTQQEDSAVYLCASSLTVSQNEQFFGPGTRLTVL.

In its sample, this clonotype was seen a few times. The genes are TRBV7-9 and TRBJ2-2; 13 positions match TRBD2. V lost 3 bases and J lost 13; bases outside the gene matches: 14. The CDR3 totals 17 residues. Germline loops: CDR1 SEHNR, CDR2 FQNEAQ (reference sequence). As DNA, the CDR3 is TGTGCCAGCAGCTTGGGGACTAGCGGGGACCCTAAGGCTGCGCTGTTTTTT. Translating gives CASSLGTSGDPKAALFF.

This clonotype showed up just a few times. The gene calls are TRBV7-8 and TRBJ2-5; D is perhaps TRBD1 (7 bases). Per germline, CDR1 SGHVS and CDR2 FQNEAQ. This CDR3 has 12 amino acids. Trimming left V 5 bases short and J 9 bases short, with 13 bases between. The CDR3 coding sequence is TGTGCCAGCAGCCCCACAGGGGAGGCCCAGTACTTC. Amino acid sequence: CASSPTGEAQYF.

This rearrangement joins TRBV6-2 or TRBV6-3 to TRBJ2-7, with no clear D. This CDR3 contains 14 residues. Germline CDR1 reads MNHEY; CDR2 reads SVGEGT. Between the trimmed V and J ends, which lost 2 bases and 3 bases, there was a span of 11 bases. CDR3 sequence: CASSYRVAIYEQYF. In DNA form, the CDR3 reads TGTGCCAGCAGTTACCGGGTAGCCATCTACGAGCAGTACTTC.

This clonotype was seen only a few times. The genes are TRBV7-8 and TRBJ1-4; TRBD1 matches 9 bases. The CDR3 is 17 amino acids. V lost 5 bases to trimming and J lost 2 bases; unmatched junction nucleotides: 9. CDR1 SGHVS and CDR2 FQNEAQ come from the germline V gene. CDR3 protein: CASSPGQGMSTNEKLFF. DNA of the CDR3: TGTGCCAGCAGCCCGGGACAGGGTATGAGCACTAATGAAAAACTGTTTTTT. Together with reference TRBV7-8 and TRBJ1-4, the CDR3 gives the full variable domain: GAGVSQSPRYKVAKRGQDVALRCDPISGHVSLFWYQQALGQGPEFLTYFQNEAQLDKSGLPSDRFFAERPEGSVSTLKIQRTQQEDSAVYLCASSPGQGMSTNEKLFFGSGTQLSVL.

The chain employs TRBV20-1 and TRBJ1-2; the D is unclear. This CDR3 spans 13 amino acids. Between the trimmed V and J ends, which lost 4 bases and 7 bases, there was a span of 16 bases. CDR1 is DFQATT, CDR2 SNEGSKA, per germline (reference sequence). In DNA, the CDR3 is TGCAGTGCTATAGCCGGGGTTAGAGGTGGCTACACCTTC. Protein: CSAIAGVRGGYTF.

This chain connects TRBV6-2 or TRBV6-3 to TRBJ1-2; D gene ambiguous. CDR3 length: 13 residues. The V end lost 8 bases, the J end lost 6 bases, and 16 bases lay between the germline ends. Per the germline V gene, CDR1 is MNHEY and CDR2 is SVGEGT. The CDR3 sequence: CASLKRLGDGYTF. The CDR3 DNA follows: TGTGCCAGCTTAAAACGTCTCGGGGATGGCTACACCTTC.

CDR3 amino acids: CASSSLAPSDKAGPGNTIYF. The CDR3 region has the DNA TGTGCCAGCAGCTCCCTAGCCCCCTCCGACAAGGCTGGACCTGGAAACACCATATATTTT. V usage is TRBV11-1 and J usage is TRBJ1-3; D gene uncertain. CDR1 SGHAT and CDR2 FQDESV come from the germline V gene (reference sequence). The CDR3 covers 20 residues. Trimming left V 4 bases short and J 2 bases short, with 27 bases between.

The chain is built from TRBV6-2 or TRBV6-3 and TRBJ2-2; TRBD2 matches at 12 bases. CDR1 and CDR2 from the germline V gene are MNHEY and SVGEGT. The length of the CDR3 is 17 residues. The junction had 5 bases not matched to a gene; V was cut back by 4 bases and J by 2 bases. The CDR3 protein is CASSSTSGGRNTGELFF. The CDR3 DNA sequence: TGTGCCAGCAGTTCGACTAGCGGGGGCAGAAACACCGGGGAGCTGTTTTTT.

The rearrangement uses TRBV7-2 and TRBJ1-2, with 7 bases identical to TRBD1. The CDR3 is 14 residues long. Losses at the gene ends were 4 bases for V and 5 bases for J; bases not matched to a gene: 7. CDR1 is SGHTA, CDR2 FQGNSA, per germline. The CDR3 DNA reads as TGTGCCAGCAGCTCTAGACAGGGAGGGTATGGCTACACCTTC. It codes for CASSSRQGGYGYTF.

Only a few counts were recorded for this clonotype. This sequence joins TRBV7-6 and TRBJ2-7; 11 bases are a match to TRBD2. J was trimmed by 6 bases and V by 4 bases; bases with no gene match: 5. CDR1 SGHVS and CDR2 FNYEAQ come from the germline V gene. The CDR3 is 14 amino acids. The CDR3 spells CASSYSGRAIEQYF. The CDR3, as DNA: TGTGCCAGCAGCTATAGCGGGAGGGCCATCGAGCAGTACTTC.

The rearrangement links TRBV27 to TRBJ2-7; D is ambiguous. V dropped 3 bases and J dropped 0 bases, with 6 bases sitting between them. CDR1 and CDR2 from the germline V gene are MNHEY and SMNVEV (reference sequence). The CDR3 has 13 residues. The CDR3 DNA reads TGTGCCAGCAGTTTCGAATCCTCCTACGAGCAGTACTTC. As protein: CASSFESSYEQYF.